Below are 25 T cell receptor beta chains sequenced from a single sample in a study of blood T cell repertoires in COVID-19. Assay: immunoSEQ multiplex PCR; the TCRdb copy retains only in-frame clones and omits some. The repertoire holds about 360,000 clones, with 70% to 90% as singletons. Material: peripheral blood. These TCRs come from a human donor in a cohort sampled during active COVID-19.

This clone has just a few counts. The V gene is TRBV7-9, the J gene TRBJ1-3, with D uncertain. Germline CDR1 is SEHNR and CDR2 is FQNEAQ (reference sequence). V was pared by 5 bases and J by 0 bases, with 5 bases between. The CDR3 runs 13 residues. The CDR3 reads CASSPSSGNTIYF. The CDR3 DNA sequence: TGTGCCAGCAGCCCTAGCTCTGGAAACACCATATATTTT. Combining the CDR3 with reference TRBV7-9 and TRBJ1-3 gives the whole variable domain DTGVSQNPRHKITKRGQNVTFRCDPISEHNRLYWYRQTLGQGPEFLTYFQNEAQLEKSRLLSDRFSAERPKGSFSTLEIQRTEQGDSAMYLCASSPSSGNTIYFGEGSWLTVV.

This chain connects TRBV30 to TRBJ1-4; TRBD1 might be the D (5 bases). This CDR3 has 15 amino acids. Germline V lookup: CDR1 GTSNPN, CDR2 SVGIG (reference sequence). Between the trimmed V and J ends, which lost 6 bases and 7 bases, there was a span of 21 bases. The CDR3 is CACNPSGLWGEKLFF. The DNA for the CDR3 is TGTGCCTGTAACCCATCGGGACTGTGGGGTGAAAAACTGTTTTTT.

CDR3 sequence reads: CASSPGGDFITEAFF. CDR3 sequence (DNA): TGTGCCAGCAGCCCCGGGGGGGATTTTATAACTGAAGCTTTCTTT. The chain joins TRBV5-4 to TRBJ1-1; a weak D match, TRBD1 (5 bases). CDR1 SGHNT and CDR2 YYREEE come from the germline V gene (reference sequence). This CDR3 has 15 residues. Trimming cost V 4 bases and J 5 bases, with 18 bases left between them. The full variable domain, completed using reference TRBV5-4 and TRBJ1-1, is ETGVTQSPTHLIKTRGQQVTLRCSSQSGHNTVSWYQQALGQGPQFIFQYYREEENGRGNFPPRFSGLQFPNYSSELNVNALELDDSALYLCASSPGGDFITEAFFGQGTRLTVV.

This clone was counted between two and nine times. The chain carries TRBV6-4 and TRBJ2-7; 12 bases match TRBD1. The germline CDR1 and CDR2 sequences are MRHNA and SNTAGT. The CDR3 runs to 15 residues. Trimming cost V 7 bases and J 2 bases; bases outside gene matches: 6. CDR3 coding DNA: TGTGCCAGCACCGAGGGGGACAGGGGGCCCTACGAGCAGTACTTC. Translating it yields CASTEGDRGPYEQYF.

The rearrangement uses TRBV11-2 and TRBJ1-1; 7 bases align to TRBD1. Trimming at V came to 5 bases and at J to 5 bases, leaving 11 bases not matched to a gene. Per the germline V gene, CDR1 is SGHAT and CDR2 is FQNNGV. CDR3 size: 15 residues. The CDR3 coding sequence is TGTGCCAGCAGCCCCCACGTTGCAGGGGGTACTGAAGCTTTCTTT. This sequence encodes CASSPHVAGGTEAFF.

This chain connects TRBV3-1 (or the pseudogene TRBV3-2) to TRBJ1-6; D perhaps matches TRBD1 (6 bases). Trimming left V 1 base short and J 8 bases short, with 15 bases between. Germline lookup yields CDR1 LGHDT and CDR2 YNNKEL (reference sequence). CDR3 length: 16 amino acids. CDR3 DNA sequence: TGTGCCAGCAGCCAAGGGGTCGACAGGAGTCATTCACCCCTCCACTTT. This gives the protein CASSQGVDRSHSPLHF.

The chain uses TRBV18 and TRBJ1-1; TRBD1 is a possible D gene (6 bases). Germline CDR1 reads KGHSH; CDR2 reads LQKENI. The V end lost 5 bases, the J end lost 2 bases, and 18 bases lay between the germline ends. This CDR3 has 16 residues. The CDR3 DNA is TGTGCCAGCTCAGAATTACAGGGCCCGGGAAACACTGAAGCTTTCTTT. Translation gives CASSELQGPGNTEAFF.

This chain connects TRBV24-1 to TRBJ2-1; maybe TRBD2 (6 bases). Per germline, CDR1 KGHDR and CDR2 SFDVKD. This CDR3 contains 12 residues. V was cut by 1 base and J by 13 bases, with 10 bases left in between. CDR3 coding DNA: TGTGCCACCAGTGATTTACGGGAGAACCAGTTCTTC. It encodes CATSDLRENQFF.

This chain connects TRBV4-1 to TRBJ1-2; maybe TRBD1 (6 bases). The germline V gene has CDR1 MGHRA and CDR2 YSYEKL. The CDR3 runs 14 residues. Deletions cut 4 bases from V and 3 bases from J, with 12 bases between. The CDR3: CASSPRDRHYGYTF. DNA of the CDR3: TGCGCCAGCAGCCCTAGAGACAGGCACTATGGCTACACCTTC.

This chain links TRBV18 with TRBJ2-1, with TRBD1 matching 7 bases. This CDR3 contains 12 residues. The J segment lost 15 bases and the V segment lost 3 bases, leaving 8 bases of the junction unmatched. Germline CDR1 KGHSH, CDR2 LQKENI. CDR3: CASSPRGRRRFF. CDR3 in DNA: TGTGCCAGCTCACCTAGGGGGCGCCGGCGGTTCTTC.

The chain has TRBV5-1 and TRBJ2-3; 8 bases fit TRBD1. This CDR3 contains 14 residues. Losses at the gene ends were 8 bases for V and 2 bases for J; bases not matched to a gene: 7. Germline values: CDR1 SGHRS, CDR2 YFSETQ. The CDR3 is CASGRTGITDTQYF. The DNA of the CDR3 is TGCGCCAGTGGAAGGACAGGGATCACAGATACGCAGTATTTT.

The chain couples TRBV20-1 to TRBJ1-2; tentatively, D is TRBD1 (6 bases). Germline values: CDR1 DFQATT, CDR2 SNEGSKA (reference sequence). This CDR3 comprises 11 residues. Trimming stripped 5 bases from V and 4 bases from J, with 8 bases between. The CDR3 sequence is CSAGTLYGYTF. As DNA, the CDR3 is TGCAGTGCTGGGACACTCTATGGCTACACCTTC.

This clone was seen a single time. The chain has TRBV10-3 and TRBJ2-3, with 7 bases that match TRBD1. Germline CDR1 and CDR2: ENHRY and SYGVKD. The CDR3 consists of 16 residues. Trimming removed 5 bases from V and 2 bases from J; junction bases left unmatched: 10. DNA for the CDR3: TGTGCCATCAGTTTTAAAGGGACAGATGACACAGATACGCAGTATTTT. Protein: CAISFKGTDDTDTQYF.

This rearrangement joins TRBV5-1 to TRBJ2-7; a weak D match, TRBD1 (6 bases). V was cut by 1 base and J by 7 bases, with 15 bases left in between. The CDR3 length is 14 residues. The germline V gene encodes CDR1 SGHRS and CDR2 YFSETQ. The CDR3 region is CASSLKGELGEQYF. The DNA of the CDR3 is TGCGCCAGCAGCTTGAAGGGGGAGCTGGGGGAGCAGTACTTC.

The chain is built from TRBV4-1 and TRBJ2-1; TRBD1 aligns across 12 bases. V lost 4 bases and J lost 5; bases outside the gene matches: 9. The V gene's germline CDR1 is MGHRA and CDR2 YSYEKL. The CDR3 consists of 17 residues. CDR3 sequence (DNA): TGCGCCAGCAGCCGCTTCGGGACAGGGGGCGAGGACAATGAGCAGTTCTTC. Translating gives CASSRFGTGGEDNEQFF.

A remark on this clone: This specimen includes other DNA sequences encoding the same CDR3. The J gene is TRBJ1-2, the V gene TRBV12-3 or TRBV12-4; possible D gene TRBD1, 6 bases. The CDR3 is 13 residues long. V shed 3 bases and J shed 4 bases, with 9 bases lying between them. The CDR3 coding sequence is TGTGCCAGCAGTTTCAGGGGCTCCTATGGCTACACCTTC. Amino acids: CASSFRGSYGYTF.

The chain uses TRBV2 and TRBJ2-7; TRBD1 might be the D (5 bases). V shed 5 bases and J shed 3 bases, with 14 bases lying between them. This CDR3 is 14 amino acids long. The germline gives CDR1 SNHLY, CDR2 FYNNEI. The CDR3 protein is CASSNRNQGYEQYF. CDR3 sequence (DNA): TGTGCCAGCAGTAACAGAAATCAGGGCTACGAGCAGTACTTC.

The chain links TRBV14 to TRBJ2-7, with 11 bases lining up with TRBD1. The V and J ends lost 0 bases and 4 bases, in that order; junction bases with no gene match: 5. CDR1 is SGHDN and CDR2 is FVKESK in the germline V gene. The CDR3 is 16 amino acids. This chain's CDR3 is CASSQDNGQGAYEQYF. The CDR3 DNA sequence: TGTGCCAGCAGCCAAGATAACGGACAGGGGGCTTACGAGCAGTACTTC.

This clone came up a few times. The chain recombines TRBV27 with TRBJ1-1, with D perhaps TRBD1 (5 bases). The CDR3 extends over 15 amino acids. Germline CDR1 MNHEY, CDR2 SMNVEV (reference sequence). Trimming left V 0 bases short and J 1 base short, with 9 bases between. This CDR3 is CASSLSGASNTEAFF. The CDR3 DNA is TGTGCCAGCAGTTTATCAGGGGCCTCGAACACTGAAGCTTTCTTT.

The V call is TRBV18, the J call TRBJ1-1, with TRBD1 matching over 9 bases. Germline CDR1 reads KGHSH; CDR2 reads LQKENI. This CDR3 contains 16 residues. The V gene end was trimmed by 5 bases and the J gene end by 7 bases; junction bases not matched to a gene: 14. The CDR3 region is CASSSFTGTGWNEAFF. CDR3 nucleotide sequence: TGTGCCAGCTCATCCTTTACCGGGACAGGGTGGAATGAAGCTTTCTTT.

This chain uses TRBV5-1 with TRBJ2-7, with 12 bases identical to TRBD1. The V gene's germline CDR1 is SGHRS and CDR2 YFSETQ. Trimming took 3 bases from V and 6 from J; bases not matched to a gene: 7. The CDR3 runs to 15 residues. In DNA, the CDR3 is TGCGCCAGCAGCTACGGGACAGGGGGCGCGGGCGAGCAGTACTTC. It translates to CASSYGTGGAGEQYF.

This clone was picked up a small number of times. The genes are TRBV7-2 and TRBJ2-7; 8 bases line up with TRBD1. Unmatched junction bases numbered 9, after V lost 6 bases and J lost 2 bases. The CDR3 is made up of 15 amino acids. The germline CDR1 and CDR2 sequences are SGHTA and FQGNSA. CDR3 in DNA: TGTGCCAGCAGGGACAGGACAGGGATCACCTACGAGCAGTACTTC. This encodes CASRDRTGITYEQYF.

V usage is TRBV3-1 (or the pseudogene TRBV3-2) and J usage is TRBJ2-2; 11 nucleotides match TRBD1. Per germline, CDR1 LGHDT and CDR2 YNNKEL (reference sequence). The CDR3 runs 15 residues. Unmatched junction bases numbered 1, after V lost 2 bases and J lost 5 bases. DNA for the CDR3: TGTGCCAGCAGCCAAAGGGACAGGGGGACCGGGGAGCTGTTTTTT. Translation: CASSQRDRGTGELFF.

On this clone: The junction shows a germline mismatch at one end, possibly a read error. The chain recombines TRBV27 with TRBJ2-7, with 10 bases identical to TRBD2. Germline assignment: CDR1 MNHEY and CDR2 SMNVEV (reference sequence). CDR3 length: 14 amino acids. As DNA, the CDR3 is TGTGCCAGCAACCCCTCGAGCGGGAGGGCGGGGGGCGACTTC. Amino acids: CASNPSSGRAGGDF.

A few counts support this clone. CDR3 loop: CASSNGGGGGLRGYTF. CDR3 in DNA: TGTGCCAGCAGCAATGGAGGGGGAGGGGGTCTTCGTGGCTACACCTTC. The J gene is TRBJ1-2, the V gene TRBV7-8; D perhaps matches TRBD1 (6 bases). Trimming stripped 5 bases from V and 7 bases from J, with 23 bases between. This CDR3 contains 16 residues. In germline, CDR1 is SGHVS, CDR2 FQNEAQ.